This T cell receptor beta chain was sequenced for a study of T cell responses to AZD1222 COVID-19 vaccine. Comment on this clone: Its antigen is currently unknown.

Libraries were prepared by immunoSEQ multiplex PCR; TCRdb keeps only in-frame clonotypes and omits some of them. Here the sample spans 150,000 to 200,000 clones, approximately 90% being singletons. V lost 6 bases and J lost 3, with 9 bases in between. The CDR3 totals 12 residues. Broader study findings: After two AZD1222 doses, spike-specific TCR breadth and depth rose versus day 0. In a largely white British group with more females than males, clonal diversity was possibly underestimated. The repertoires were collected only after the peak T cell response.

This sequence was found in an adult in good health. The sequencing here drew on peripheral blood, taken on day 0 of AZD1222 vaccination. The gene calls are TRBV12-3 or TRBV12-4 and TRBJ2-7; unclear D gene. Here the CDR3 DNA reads TGTGCCAGCAGCCTCAGATACTACGAGCAGTACTTC. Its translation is CASSLRYYEQYF.